The rows below give T cell receptor beta chains drawn from one sample of a study of memory CD4+ T cells and cytomegalovirus serostatus. Some clones are missing from TCRdb's copy, which holds only in-frame ones; the method was immunoSEQ multiplex PCR. The table has 50,000 or so clones, around three quarters seen once. Material: memory CD4+ T cells from blood. The origin of the receptors is an adult in good health and CMV-seronegative. Both conserved end residues are part of each CDR3. D genes are given only for firm matches. A row's size may be missing; if present it is once, few, many or a size class.

>TRBV11-2|-|TRBJ2-7|once
TGTGCCAGCAGCTACCCCGGGGTACACCGCGAGCAGTACTTC
CASSYPGVHREQYF
>TRBV11-2|-|TRBJ1-2|few
TGTGCCAGCAGCTTAGGGACCTATGGCTACACCTTC
CASSLGTYGYTF
>TRBV5-1|TRBD1|TRBJ1-1|-
TGCGCCAGCAGCTTGATGACAGGGGGCACTGAAGCTTTCTTT
CASSLMTGGTEAFF
>TRBV27|-|TRBJ2-7|-
TGTGCCAGCAGCTCACCTCCCCCCTACGAGCAGTACTTC
CASSSPPPYEQYF
>TRBV5-1|-|TRBJ2-7|-
TGCGCCAGCAGCTTGGGACCCGGGGGCTCCTACGAGCAGTACTTC
CASSLGPGGSYEQYF
>TRBV5-6|TRBD1|TRBJ1-1|-
TGTGCCAGCAGCCCCCGTTTTCAGGGGGCTGAAGCTTTCTTT
CASSPRFQGAEAFF
>TRBV28|TRBD1|TRBJ2-7|-
TGTGCCAGCCGTACCGGGACAGGGGGATCCTACGAGCAGTACTTC
CASRTGTGGSYEQYF
>TRBV5-4|-|TRBJ2-7|-
TGTGCCAGCAGCTTGGAACAGGGGGGGGCCTACGAGCAGTACTTC
CASSLEQGGAYEQYF
>TRBV5-3|-|TRBJ2-3|-
TGTGCCAGAAGCCACGTGTGGGGGTTTAGCGCGTTCATCACAGATACGCAGTATTTT
CARSHVWGFSAFITDTQYF
>TRBV2|-|TRBJ2-2|-
TGTGCCAGCAAGGGCAGAGGGGAGCTGTTTTTT
CASKGRGELFF